This T cell receptor beta chain is from a study of CD8 T cell repertoires and HIV-1 epitope variants (dated by TCRdb to the early 2020s). A note on the overall study: In separate culture wells, T cells were stimulated with each of twenty-five peptides that represented autologous and known Gag and Nef epitope variants. A CMV, EBV and flu peptide pool, the Ebola AY9 epitope as negative control, and a no-peptide well were included as control conditions. Tested epitopes included three Gag epitope families and Nef HW9 and YT9. T cells were enriched using the EasySep Human T Cell Enrichment Kit and then co-cultured with an equal number of autologous T cell-negative cells acting as antigen-presenting cells. Cultures were maintained for 10 days in IMDM with gentamicin, and half-media changes adding IL-2, IL-7 and IL-15 were performed on days 3 and 7. An aliquot of 1M T cells was set aside as an uncultured baseline condition, separate from the roughly 87 T cell cultures. Running each culture condition in triplicate, except for one peptide done in duplicate, gave a total of 75 to 95 T cell cultures. Study-level results and caveats: Of the nine antigen-specific TCR beta clonotypes identified, roughly six appeared cross-reactive for autologous or known escape epitope variants. Roughly 5 clonotypes recognized the Nef KF9 family and one the HW9 family, with no responses to the TAALDMSHF plasma variant. The assay identified only TCR beta chains and indicated proliferation in response to antigen, without indicating T cell function or cytokine profile.

Sequencing of TCR beta CDR3 regions was done on the immunoSEQ platform at survey depth. The QIAamp DNA micro kit was used to extract genomic DNA from every cultured and uncultured CD8+ T cell population. The authors' pipeline ran thus. Any sample with under 5,000 productive reads was excluded, and this exclusion removed about 7% of the roughly 80 cultures stimulated with HIV peptides. Sequences were trimmed to CDR3 by a MANAFEST web app, and nonproductive sequences, CDR3s under 5 amino acids, and sequences not starting with C or ending with F/W were removed. Clonotypes were classified as antigen-specific only if expansion was observed in at least 2 of 3 replicates versus the no-peptide control at FDR 0.01, only within one epitope family. Specific clonotypes also needed at least fivefold higher frequency than in wells stimulated with peptides from other epitope families. This immuneACCESS table, as held by TCRdb, lists in-frame sequences with V and J called but not all clones. Of the missing ones, under half trace to an unresolved V gene in checked studies; the others have no known cause. V and J calls and clone size are as listed in that table; D and trimming were resolved from the DNA. The sample records 5,400 or so clones, 65% to 80% of which are singletons. Of the sample, 40% to 45% falls within the top ten clones.

As to this clone: Its binding antigen is unknown. No much larger clonotype is one base removed from it; base qualities were not supplied.

The EasySep Human CD8+ T Cell Enrichment Kit was used on day 10 to isolate CD8+ T cells from every culture. Trimming at the junction amounts to 6 bases on V and 1 base on J, and the germline ends lie 11 bases apart. The CDR3 measures 14 amino acids from cysteine to phenylalanine. Left in the record is the CDR3 DNA by itself, 42 bases read in frame from the first base. The germline V gene gives CDR1 as SGHVS and CDR2 as FQNEAQ. This receptor was taken from a male donor with HIV. The V and J genes are TRBV7-8 and TRBJ2-3; TRBD1 is a weak D gene call, 5 bases matching. Sequencing was done on a sample of cultured CD8+ T cells derived from PBMCs. In nucleotides, the sequence is TGTGCCAGCAGAGGCAGGGCTGGCACAGATACGCAGTATTTT. Its translation is CASRGRAGTDTQYF.